The rows below give T cell receptor beta chains drawn from one sample of a study of STAT5B mutations in CD4+ large granular lymphocyte leukemia. Sequencing was performed with immunoSEQ multiplex PCR; in TCRdb, only in-frame clones are kept and a portion is missing. Of 20,000 to 25,000 clones listed, around 80% are singletons. Sequencing used CD4+ T cells from blood buffy coats. These receptors were obtained from a human donor in good health. Each CDR3 is given without its conserved first and last residue. A row's size may be missing; if present it is once, few, many or a size class.

clone_size: .; v_call: TRBV2; cdr3_aa: ASSEVLAGDEQY
clone_size: .; v_call: TRBV2; cdr3_aa: ASSWAGGTTDTQY
clone_size: .; v_call: TRBV9; cdr3_aa: ASSVRDSINQETQY
clone_size: .; v_call: TRBV2; cdr3_aa: ASGGTSGTNEQF
clone_size: once; v_call: TRBV9; cdr3_aa: ASSRGAGNNEQF
clone_size: .; v_call: TRBV30; cdr3_aa: AWSPDRGDEQY
clone_size: .; v_call: TRBV6-5; cdr3_aa: ASSYSGEAGYEQY
clone_size: .; v_call: TRBV28; cdr3_aa: ASSFLSDFLH
clone_size: .; v_call: TRBV7-9; cdr3_aa: ASSYGGLTTNEKLF
clone_size: few; v_call: TRBV5-5; cdr3_aa: ASHTSGANVLT
clone_size: few; v_call: TRBV11-3; cdr3_aa: ASSLVFRNTEAF
clone_size: .; v_call: TRBV2; cdr3_aa: ARRQGLYEQY
clone_size: once; v_call: TRBV6-5; cdr3_aa: ASSYGQAPGGTQY
clone_size: .; v_call: TRBV9; cdr3_aa: ASSVTTGDHYEQY
clone_size: .; v_call: TRBV11-1; cdr3_aa: ASNPGGADTQY
clone_size: .; v_call: TRBV10-2; cdr3_aa: ASSEPTPGLAGGSTDTQY
clone_size: .; v_call: TRBV2; cdr3_aa: ASSGLYEQY
clone_size: .; v_call: TRBV19; cdr3_aa: ASSTTGGWRQAF
clone_size: .; v_call: TRBV6-4; cdr3_aa: ASSGREGETQY
clone_size: .; v_call: TRBV27; cdr3_aa: ASKAQTSYEQY
clone_size: .; v_call: TRBV29-1; cdr3_aa: SVESPDRSYTEAF
clone_size: .; v_call: TRBV19; cdr3_aa: ASSIVNRNTEAF
clone_size: .; v_call: TRBV10-3; cdr3_aa: AISVQGGGEQY
clone_size: .; v_call: TRBV6-1; cdr3_aa: ASSLREQYNEQF
clone_size: .; v_call: TRBV10-2; cdr3_aa: ASGPAGGGNEQF
clone_size: .; v_call: TRBV5-8; cdr3_aa: ASSRSSTDTQY
clone_size: .; v_call: TRBV5-1; cdr3_aa: ASSQYRDDNEQF
clone_size: .; v_call: TRBV10-1; cdr3_aa: ASGDSNQPQH
clone_size: .; v_call: TRBV19; cdr3_aa: ASSIGRAHGDTQY
clone_size: .; v_call: TRBV6-5; cdr3_aa: ASRTSGLNTSPLH
clone_size: .; v_call: TRBV4-1; cdr3_aa: ASSQEVAGTTIY
clone_size: .; v_call: TRBV9; cdr3_aa: ASSAKGQGGNEQF
clone_size: .; v_call: TRBV7-8; cdr3_aa: ASSPVPTTGLSSYEQY
clone_size: once; v_call: TRBV15; cdr3_aa: ATSVRLAGHNEQF
clone_size: few; v_call: TRBV10-1; cdr3_aa: ASSAQTSTGANVLT
clone_size: few; v_call: TRBV2; cdr3_aa: ASTPITGGYT
clone_size: few; v_call: TRBV4-2; cdr3_aa: ASSQVYGVGGTSGYT
clone_size: .; v_call: TRBV11-2; cdr3_aa: ASSSGRTTQETQY
clone_size: .; v_call: TRBV19; cdr3_aa: ASSDRGDTQY
clone_size: .; v_call: TRBV5-4; cdr3_aa: ASSYYRGSSTDTQY
clone_size: .; v_call: TRBV30; cdr3_aa: AWSAEGYDEQY
clone_size: few; v_call: TRBV6-5; cdr3_aa: ASTTGTSGRKTQY
clone_size: .; v_call: TRBV2; cdr3_aa: ASSEVWTRLNTGELF
clone_size: few; v_call: TRBV10-3; cdr3_aa: AISESGDYYGYT
clone_size: .; v_call: TRBV10-3; cdr3_aa: AISPGTTNTEAF
clone_size: .; v_call: TRBV11-2; cdr3_aa: ASSPAGSYGYT
clone_size: .; v_call: TRBV2; cdr3_aa: ASSKDHQETQY
clone_size: .; v_call: TRBV25-1; cdr3_aa: ASSDANTGELF